This TCR beta chain appears in the sequencing data of a study of T cells after yellow fever vaccination. General observations from the study: The presence of abundant clonotypes contaminating from the bulk population was possible in FACS-sorted repertoires.

Remarks on this clonotype: Antigen specificity is unknown.

TCRdb reprocessed the 5' RACE reads with MiXCR, giving one entry per CDR3 protein. Among about 310,000 distinct CDR3 sequences listed, roughly 3.5% were seen once. V lost 1 base, J lost 5 bases, and 7 bases stayed unmatched. The germline gives CDR1 SGHAT, CDR2 FQNNGV. The length of the CDR3 is 16 residues. The chain uses TRBV11-2 and TRBJ1-1, with 10 positions matching TRBD1. This clonotype was obtained from a man between 18 and 35 years old who received the YFV17D yellow fever vaccine. The sequenced sample was PBMCs, obtained on the day of the yellow fever booster vaccination. CDR3 loop: CASSLGRGQGGTEAFF. As DNA, the CDR3 is TGTGCCAGCAGCTTAGGAAGAGGACAGGGGGGGACTGAAGCTTTCTTT.